The TCR beta chain under discussion was sequenced for a study of OX40 agonist ivuxolimab in advanced cancers. Concerning the study at large: Ivuxolimab was an agonistic, fully human IgG2 monoclonal antibody directed against OX40 (CD134), a costimulatory receptor. Intravenous ivuxolimab was administered to patients every 2 weeks at six dose levels: 0.01, 0.1, 0.3, 1.5, 3 and 10 mg/kg. Among the roughly 54 dose-escalation patients, about 19 had hepatocellular carcinoma, approximately 15 melanoma, 9 renal cell carcinoma and 9 head and neck cancer. The dose-escalation cohort was around 84% male with a mean age of roughly 60 years, ranging from about 23 to 85. Patients were allowed to have had prior anti-PD-1, anti-PD-L1 or anti-CTLA-4 therapy, and 40% of the dose-escalation patients had previously received checkpoint inhibitors. Partial responses occurred in three dose-escalation patients: two with cutaneous melanoma and one with hepatocellular carcinoma. The purpose of peripheral TCRbeta sequencing was to test whether ivuxolimab changed TCR sequence diversity and led to clonal T-cell expansion. The paper describes the monotherapy dose-escalation part (N of about 55 patients) of the phase I trial of ivuxolimab. Points the paper makes about the study in general: After ivuxolimab, CD8+ T cells had more expanded clones than CD4+ T cells on average. Low levels of normalized T-cell clonal expansion were also shown by some nonresponding patients. At doses from 0.1 to 3.0 mg/kg, clonal expansion was seen in both CD4+ and CD8+ blood T cells between baseline and week 6. Antigen specificity was not determined for the clonally expanded peripheral T cells. In partial responders in the 0.1-3.0 mg/kg groups, normalized peripheral clonal expansion was found to be among the lowest, especially among CD8+ T cells.

This clone was observed a single time. Its specific antigen is unknown. Base-call qualities are not available, and no considerably larger clone is one nucleotide away. Patients with autoimmune disease history or receiving systemic immunosuppression were excluded from the trial. Peripheral blood for TCR sequencing was collected from all dose cohorts at baseline, on cycle 4 day 1, and on cycle 7 day 1. The samples were taken from a phase I, first-in-human, multicenter, open-label dose-escalation trial of ivuxolimab. The trial enrolled adults with locally advanced or metastatic head and neck squamous cell, hepatocellular, melanoma or renal cell carcinoma. Before TCR sequencing, CD4+ T cells and CD8+ T cells from peripheral blood were sorted into separate populations. For sequencing of the TCRbeta CDR3 region, genomic DNA was extracted from the sorted cells. The immunoSEQ Assay was used for sequencing of TCRbeta CDR3 regions. TCRdb holds this immuneACCESS table with in-frame rearrangements only. Some clones are missing; in checked studies, unresolved V genes explain under half, and the rest has no known cause. The sample table holds about 48,000 clones, of which around 91% were seen once. The ten largest clones take up 9.5% to 13% of the sample.

The source material was CD4+ or CD8+ T cells sorted from blood, sampled in a trial of the OX40 agonist ivuxolimab. This receptor was taken from an adult with an advanced solid tumor such as melanoma, head and neck, liver or kidney cancer.

Read as DNA, the sequence is TGTGCCTGGAGCAGGGGAGCCTACGAGCAGTACTTC. This encodes CAWSRGAYEQYF. The chain couples TRBV30 to TRBJ2-7, with a tentative D gene TRBD1 over 6 matching bases. The germline V gene (reference sequence) supplies CDR1 GTSNPN and CDR2 SVGIG. V loses 3 bases, J loses 2 bases, and the germline ends lie 8 bases apart. The CDR3 sequence holds 12 residues, the cysteine and phenylalanine included. Only the CDR3 DNA stays, 36 bases, in frame from base 1.